The entry below describes one T cell receptor (beta chain). The CDR3 runs 15 residues. Trimming shortened V by 0 bases and J by 0 bases, and 8 bases separated the two germline ends. CDR1 SQVTM and CDR2 ANQGSEA come from the germline V gene. The data originate from a study of human T cells and chemical hapten exposure. Study overall: From small differences in pooled library volume came most of the variation in per-sample TCR yields.

The study's library attached unique molecular identifiers to single cDNA molecules. In the authors' workflow: From approximately 25,000 to 650,000 TCRs were found per sample, with a median of about 96,000. TCRdb ran MiXCR on the RACE reads and lists one entry per CDR3 protein. These V and J calls originate from TCRdb's pipeline instead of the authors' own analysis. The sample holds 280,000 or so distinct CDR3 sequences; approximately 7.5% are singletons and the top ten take around 1.2%. The time point was: pre-sensitization, week 0. The sample's treatment: therapeutic diphenylcyclopropenone sensitization with weekly scalp DPC. At patch-test visits, sampling came before the patch test.

The origin of this receptor is a man younger than 35 with alopecia areata. Some clones in this sample may be carry-over from other donors' samples. The V gene is TRBV29-1, the J gene TRBJ1-4, with unresolved D. This sample comprised whole blood, obtained in connection with sensitization to the hapten diphenylcyclopropenone (DPC). CDR3 loop: CSVEDLGATNEKLFF. CDR3 nucleotides: TGCAGCGTTGAAGATCTAGGAGCAACTAATGAAAAACTGTTTTTT.